This T cell receptor (beta chain) emerged from a study of OX40 agonist ivuxolimab in advanced cancers. Study at large: At just under 85% male, the cohort had a mean age of approximately 64 years, ranging from roughly 20 to 85. The study reported partial responses in three patients: one hepatocellular carcinoma, two cutaneous melanoma.

Of note for this clone: Its specificity is unknown.

Study-wide points: Researchers report that CD8+ T cells had, on average, more expanded clones than CD4+.

At baseline, cycle 4 day 1, and cycle 7 day 1, blood was sampled. Assay used: immunoSEQ multiplex PCR; TCRdb lists only in-frame clones, some missing. The data hold about 80,000 clones, with 85% to 95% observed a single time. In germline, CDR1 is ENHRY, CDR2 SYGVKD. The CDR3 consists of 15 residues. Trimming took 4 bases from V and 9 from J; bases not matched to a gene: 10. The sample consisted of CD4+ or CD8+ T cells sorted from blood, taken in a trial of the OX40 agonist ivuxolimab. This chain uses TRBV10-3 with TRBJ2-4, with 9 bases fitting TRBD1. This TCR came from an adult with an advanced solid tumor such as melanoma, head and neck, liver or kidney cancer. CDR3 DNA sequence: TGTGCCATCAGTGGCACAGGGGGCCAAGGGACCATTCAGTACTTC. This codes for CAISGTGGQGTIQYF.